A selection of T cell receptor beta chains follows, all from one sample in a study of T cell repertoires in cytomegalovirus infection. TCRdb re-called the reads with MiXCR, one entry per CDR3 protein. The table records 450,000 to 650,000 distinct CDR3 sequences, less than 30% of them present only once. Input material: PBMCs. These receptors were obtained from a human donor in good health (CMV status not recorded). Some clones in this sample may be carry-over from other donors' samples. Each CDR3 is given with its conserved first and last residue. A D gene is named only where the DNA matches it firmly. Part of the rows lack a size; the others show once, few, many or a class for expanded clones.

V gene	J gene	D gene	clone size	CDR3 DNA	CDR3 protein
TRBV18	TRBJ1-5	.	few	TGTGCCAGCTCACCCTGGACGGTGAATAGCAATCAGCCCCAGCATTTT	CASSPWTVNSNQPQHF
TRBV7-2	TRBJ2-7	.	many	TGTGCCAGCAGTTTATCCGGGACCTACTACGAGCAGTACTTC	CASSLSGTYYEQYF
TRBV7-6	TRBJ2-1	TRBD1	few	TGTGCCAGCAGCCAAAGGACAGGGGCCCGCCCAGAGCAGTTCTTC	CASSQRTGARPEQFF
TRBV5-4	TRBJ1-2	.	.	TGTGCCAGCAGCTTGGCCCGACCCACAGGGGGCTACACCTTC	CASSLARPTGGYTF
TRBV4-3	TRBJ2-1	.	.	TGCGCCAGCAGCCAAGATACTGGTTACAATGAGCAGTTCTTC	CASSQDTGYNEQFF
TRBV20-1	TRBJ2-2	TRBD2	.	TGCAGTGCTAGTGGTAGCGGGAGGGCCGGAAACACCGGGGAGCTGTTTTTT	CSASGSGRAGNTGELFF
TRBV7-2	TRBJ2-1	.	many	TGTGCCAGCAGCAGAGGGGACGTCAATGAGCAGTTCTTC	CASSRGDVNEQFF
TRBV7-9	TRBJ1-5	TRBD1	few	TGTGCCAGCAGCTTTTTTGAGGGGGCCGGTCAGCCCCAGCATTTT	CASSFFEGAGQPQHF
TRBV4-1	TRBJ1-3	TRBD1	.	TGCGCCAGCAGCCACAACCGGGACAGGGAAAACACCATATATTTT	CASSHNRDRENTIYF
TRBV2	TRBJ1-6	.	.	TGTGCCAGCAGTGAACGGGCAGATAATTCACCCCTCCACTTT	CASSERADNSPLHF
TRBV4-1	TRBJ2-1	.	.	TGCGCCAGCAGCCAAGATCAGGGCGGGAATGAGCAGTTCTTC	CASSQDQGGNEQFF
TRBV28	TRBJ2-1	.	once	TGTGCCAGCAGTTCAACGGACGGCAATGAGCAGTTCTTC	CASSSTDGNEQFF
TRBV11-2	TRBJ2-5	TRBD2	few	TGTGCCAGCAGCTTAGGTATAGCGGGGTACCAAGAGACCCAGTACTTC	CASSLGIAGYQETQYF
TRBV20-1	TRBJ2-1	TRBD2	.	TGCAGTGCTCTAGGGCTAGCGGGAGCCAATGAGCAGTTCTTC	CSALGLAGANEQFF
TRBV7-2	TRBJ2-1	.	few	TGTGCCAGCAGCTTTATTCGGATCACCCCTCAGAATGAGCAGTTCTTC	CASSFIRITPQNEQFF
TRBV20-1	TRBJ1-2	.	few	TGCAGTGCTGCGGGACACCTCGGAGATGGCTACACCTTC	CSAAGHLGDGYTF
TRBV27	TRBJ1-1	TRBD1	.	TGTGCCAGCGCACCGTGGGGGACAGGTGTAACTTTCTTT	CASAPWGTGVTFF
TRBV28	TRBJ1-2	TRBD1	few	TGTGCCAGCAGTCCCTGGACAGGAGCATCATATATAAGAGAGAACTATGGCTACACCTTC	CASSPWTGASYIRENYGYTF
TRBV2	TRBJ2-3	.	.	TGTGCCAGCAGTCGACAGTTTCAGGGTACGCAGTATTTT	CASSRQFQGTQYF
TRBV6-1	TRBJ1-4	TRBD1	.	TGTGCCAGTTTTGGACAGGTGGGCGAAAAACTGTTTTTT	CASFGQVGEKLFF
TRBV7-9	TRBJ1-5	TRBD1	.	TGTGCCAGCAGCAGTGCAGACAGGGCCTTCGGGAAGCCCCAGCATTTT	CASSSADRAFGKPQHF
TRBV12-3/TRBV12-4	TRBJ2-7	.	.	TGTGCCAGCAGTTCGACAGGACCGTACGAGCAGTACTTC	CASSSTGPYEQYF
TRBV19	TRBJ1-5	TRBD1	.	TGTGCCAGTAGTATGGGGGACAGGATTAGCAATCAGCCCCAGCATTTT	CASSMGDRISNQPQHF
TRBV7-2	TRBJ2-1	.	many	TGTGCCAGCAGCTTGGGCCTTAAAGACGGGCAGTTCTTC	CASSLGLKDGQFF
TRBV6-8	TRBJ2-1	.	.	TGTGCCAGCAGTTACTCCTTTCAGGACAAGGCCTACAATGAGCAGTTCTTC	CASSYSFQDKAYNEQFF
TRBV19	TRBJ1-5	.	.	TGTGCCAGTAGTATAGATACAGGGCGTCTTCAGCCCCAGCATTTT	CASSIDTGRLQPQHF
TRBV7-2	TRBJ2-1	.	.	TGTGCCACCGGAGAGGCCTTCGTCAATGAGCAGTTCTTC	CATGEAFVNEQFF
TRBV10-3	TRBJ1-1	.	few	TGTGCCATCAGTGAGTACCTACCGGACCCTGGCCGTCCTGAAGCTTTCTTT	CAISEYLPDPGRPEAFF
TRBV7-2	TRBJ2-3	.	many	TGTGCCAGCAGCTTGGGGCATACGCAGTATTTT	CASSLGHTQYF
TRBV28	TRBJ1-5	.	.	TGTGCCAGCAGGGGGGTCAGTCTCGGCAATCAGCCCCAGCATTTT	CASRGVSLGNQPQHF
TRBV4-3	TRBJ1-4	TRBD1	.	TGCGCCAGCAGTAGGGGGACAGGGGGGGAAAAACTGATTTTT	CASSRGTGGEKLIF
TRBV7-3	TRBJ2-1	TRBD2	few	TGTGCCAGCAGCTCCGCCCTGACTAGCGGTGAGCAGTTCTTC	CASSSALTSGEQFF
TRBV2	TRBJ2-5	.	.	TGTGCCAGCAGTGAGACCAGGGGTGTTAGAAGGACCCAGTACTTC	CASSETRGVRRTQYF
TRBV7-9	TRBJ2-2	.	.	TGTGCCAGCACCCCGAACAGGGTCACCGGGGAGCTGTTTTTT	CASTPNRVTGELFF
TRBV5-3	TRBJ2-4	TRBD2	.	TGTGCCAGCAGCCATGACACGGGGGGAGTATCCAAAAACATTCAGTACTTC	CASSHDTGGVSKNIQYF
TRBV19	TRBJ1-2	.	.	TGTGCCAGTAATATACGACAGGCCTATGGCTACACCTTC	CASNIRQAYGYTF
TRBV7-2	TRBJ1-2	.	.	TGTGCCAGCAGCTTATCCAGACCCTATGGCTACACCTTC	CASSLSRPYGYTF
TRBV20-1	TRBJ2-7	.	.	TGCAGTGCTAGAGAGGAAAGACACGCGTCTAGGGACGAGCAGTACTTC	CSAREERHASRDEQYF
TRBV6-1	TRBJ2-3	.	.	TGTGCCAGCAGTGAAGCAGTAGCTTCACGCACAGATACGCAGTATTTT	CASSEAVASRTDTQYF
TRBV4-1	TRBJ1-5	.	few	TGCGCCAGCAGCCAAGACTACAATCAGCCCCAGCATTTT	CASSQDYNQPQHF
TRBV14	TRBJ2-1	.	.	TGTGCCAGCAGCCCCCTCCCCTCTGGGGGGCAGTTCTTC	CASSPLPSGGQFF
TRBV4-2	TRBJ2-2	.	.	TGTGCCAGCAGCCAAGATCTTTGGGGGGCGAACACCGGGGAGCTGTTTTTT	CASSQDLWGANTGELFF